This TCR beta chain came from a study of T-cell memory formation after mild COVID-19. Findings and caveats of the study: The second-wave clones peaking on day 37 were not confirmed as SARS-CoV-2-specific. Pre-infection memory harbored some responding clones, suggesting cross-reactive memory joined.

V lost 5 bases and J lost 9; bases outside the gene matches: 6. This CDR3 spans 14 amino acids. Germline values: CDR1 SGHTA, CDR2 FQGNSA. After 5'RACE with constant-segment primers, TCR alpha and TCR beta cDNA libraries carrying sample barcodes and UMIs were obtained. TCRdb redid the calling of the 5' RACE reads with MiXCR, one entry per CDR3 protein. This table has roughly 200,000 distinct CDR3 sequences, over 7.5% appearing once. Regarding this clonotype: What it binds is unknown.

The sample taken for sequencing was PBMCs or a T cell subset sorted from them (not recorded which). The chain employs TRBV7-2 and TRBJ2-1, with 11 positions matching TRBD1. The clonotype originates from a young man who had mild COVID-19 (a few samples of this study predate the infection). Cell type and time point are not known. The CDR3 region has the DNA TGTGCCAGCAGCAGGACAGGGGGCAGGGGTGAGCAGTTCTTC. It is translated as CASSRTGGRGEQFF. Drawing the rest from reference TRBV7-2 and TRBJ2-1, the complete variable domain is GAGVSQSPSNKVTEKGKDVELRCDPISGHTALYWYRQSLGQGLEFLIYFQGNSAPDKSGLPSDRFSAERTGGSVSTLTIQRTQQEDSAVYLCASSRTGGRGEQFFGPGTRLTVL.